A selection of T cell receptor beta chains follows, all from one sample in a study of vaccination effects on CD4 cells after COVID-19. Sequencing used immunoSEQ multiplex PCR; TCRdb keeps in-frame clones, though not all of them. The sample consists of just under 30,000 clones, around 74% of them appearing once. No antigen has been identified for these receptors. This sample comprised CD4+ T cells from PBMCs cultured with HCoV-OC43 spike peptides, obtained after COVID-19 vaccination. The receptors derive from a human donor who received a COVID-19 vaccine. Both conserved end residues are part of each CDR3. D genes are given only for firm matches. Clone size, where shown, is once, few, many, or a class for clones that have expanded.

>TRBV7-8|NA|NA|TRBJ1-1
CASSLALGLSTEAFF
TGTGCCAGCAGCTTAGCGCTAGGGTTAAGCACTGAAGCTTTCTTT
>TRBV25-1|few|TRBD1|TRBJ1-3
CASSDVQGVGNTIYF
TGTGCCAGCAGTGACGTACAGGGGGTGGGAAACACCATATATTTT
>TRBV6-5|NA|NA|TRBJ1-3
CASSYRRTGSGNTIYF
TGTGCCAGCAGTTACCGAAGGACGGGCTCTGGAAACACCATATATTTT
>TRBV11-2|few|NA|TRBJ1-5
CASSFQENQPQHF
TGTGCCAGCAGCTTTCAGGAGAATCAGCCCCAGCATTTT
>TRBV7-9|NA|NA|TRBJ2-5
CASSLSGEETQYF
TGTGCCAGCAGCTTATCCGGAGAGGAGACCCAGTACTTC
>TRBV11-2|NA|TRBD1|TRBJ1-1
CASRLWDSANTEAFF
TGTGCCAGCAGGTTATGGGACAGCGCTAACACTGAAGCTTTCTTT
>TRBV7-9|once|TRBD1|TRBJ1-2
CASSLEGTGGSHYGYTF
TGTGCCAGCAGCTTAGAGGGGACAGGGGGCTCCCACTATGGCTACACCTTC
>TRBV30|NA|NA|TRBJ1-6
CAWSVEQFWLPLHF
TGTGCCTGGAGTGTAGAGCAGTTTTGGTTACCCCTCCACTTT
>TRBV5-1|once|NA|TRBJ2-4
CASSLGTGTSKNIQYF
TGCGCCAGCAGCTTGGGTACCGGGACTTCCAAAAACATTCAGTACTTC
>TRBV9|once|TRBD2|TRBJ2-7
CASSVAYGALAGNLEQYF
TGTGCCAGCAGCGTAGCTTACGGTGCGCTAGCGGGAAACCTCGAGCAGTACTTC
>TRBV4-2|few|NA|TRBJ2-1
CASSQDEGAKEFF
TGTGCCAGCAGCCAAGATGAAGGAGCTAAAGAGTTCTTC
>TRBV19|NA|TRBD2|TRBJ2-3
CASRSSGLYTDTQYF
TGTGCCAGCCGATCTTCGGGACTATACACAGATACGCAGTATTTT
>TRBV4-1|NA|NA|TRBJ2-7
CASSLYGATYEQYF
TGCGCCAGCAGCCTCTACGGAGCGACCTACGAGCAGTACTTC
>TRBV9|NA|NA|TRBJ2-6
CASSPSSGANVLTF
TGTGCCAGCAGCCCGAGCTCTGGGGCCAACGTCCTGACTTTC
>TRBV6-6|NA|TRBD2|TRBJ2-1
CASRRAGGSLSYNEQFF
TGTGCCAGCAGACGAGCGGGGGGCTCCCTATCCTACAATGAGCAGTTCTTC
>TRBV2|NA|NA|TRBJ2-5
CASSQDAGETQYF
TGTGCCAGTTCACAGGACGCTGGGGAGACCCAGTACTTC
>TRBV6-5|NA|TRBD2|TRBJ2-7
CASSYSSSGVSYEQYF
TGTGCCAGCAGTTACTCGTCTAGCGGGGTCTCCTACGAGCAGTACTTC
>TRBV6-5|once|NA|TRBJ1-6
CASSFGLSSYNSPLHF
TGTGCCAGCAGTTTCGGCCTGAGCTCCTATAATTCACCCCTCCACTTT
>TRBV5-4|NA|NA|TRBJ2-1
CASSNPFGGGNEQFF
TGTGCCAGCAGTAATCCCTTCGGAGGTGGGAATGAGCAGTTCTTC
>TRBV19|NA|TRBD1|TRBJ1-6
CASTRQGLLNSPLHF
TGTGCCAGCACGAGACAGGGTCTACTTAATTCACCCCTCCACTTT
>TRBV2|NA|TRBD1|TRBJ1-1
CASSGTGGPWTEAFF
TGTGCCAGCAGTGGAACAGGGGGCCCGTGGACTGAAGCTTTCTTT
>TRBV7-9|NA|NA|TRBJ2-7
CASSLRVLPPYEQYF
TGTGCCAGCAGCTTACGGGTCCTACCCCCCTACGAGCAGTACTTC
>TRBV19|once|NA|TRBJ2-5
CASEKNTGKQETQYF
TGTGCCAGTGAAAAAAATACAGGGAAACAAGAGACCCAGTACTTC
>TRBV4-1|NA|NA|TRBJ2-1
CASSQGDTKQFF
TGCGCCAGCAGCCAAGGGGATACCAAGCAGTTCTTC
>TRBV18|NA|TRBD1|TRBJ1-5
CASSLQGGSRSNQPQHF
TGTGCCAGCTCACTACAGGGGGGGTCCCGGAGCAATCAGCCCCAGCATTTT
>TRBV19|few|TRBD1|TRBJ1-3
CASSDRGLGNTIYF
TGTGCCAGTAGCGACAGGGGGCTTGGAAACACCATATATTTT
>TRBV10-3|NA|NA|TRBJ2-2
CAISEEDTGELFF
TGTGCCATCAGTGAGGAGGACACCGGGGAGCTGTTTTTT
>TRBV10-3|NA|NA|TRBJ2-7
CAASEGTYEQYF
TGTGCCGCCTCAGAGGGCACCTACGAGCAGTACTTC
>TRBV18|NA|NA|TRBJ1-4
CASSPPDGFGEKLFF
TGTGCCAGCTCACCACCGGATGGGTTCGGGGAAAAACTGTTTTTT
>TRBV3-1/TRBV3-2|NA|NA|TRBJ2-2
CASSRGRGTGELFF
TGTGCCAGCAGCCGGGGTCGGGGCACCGGGGAGCTGTTTTTT
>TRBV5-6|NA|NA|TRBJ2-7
CASSLLTRTVDEQYF
TGTGCCAGCAGCTTACTGACACGGACTGTGGACGAGCAGTACTTC